This entry concerns a single T cell receptor beta chain. What it recognizes is unknown. Trimming cost V 2 bases and J 2 bases, with 13 bases left between them. The CDR3 runs 15 residues. Germline V lookup: CDR1 SNHLY, CDR2 FYNNEI. This entry is derived from a study of cytomegalovirus exposure and HLA in healthy donors. At the level of the study: Researchers previously reported finding 90 million to 130 million unique TCR beta sequences from 150 million to 200 million T cells. Broader study findings: In an earlier analysis, about 87% or about 30%: the productive usage of most TCR beta V segments.

PCR amplification relied on 60 Vbeta primers (plus 13 Jbeta primers). Data came from immunoSEQ multiplex PCR; TCRdb stores just in-frame clones and leaves some out. The table shows approximately 150,000 clones, with roughly 76% occurring only once. This rearrangement joins TRBV2 to TRBJ2-7; D remains unclear. Specimen: PBMCs. This TCR derives from a woman in her forties or fifties in good health and CMV-seronegative. This CDR3 reads CASSELVVRTYEQYF. CDR3 DNA sequence: TGTGCCAGCAGTGAATTAGTAGTCAGGACCTACGAGCAGTACTTC.